Described below is a single T cell receptor beta chain sequence and its context. These data originate in a study of blood T cell repertoires in COVID-19. This CDR3 is built from 14 residues. Germline lookup yields CDR1 SGHTA and CDR2 FQGTGA. Trimming removed 5 bases from V and 5 bases from J, with 16 bases in between. The protocol was immunoSEQ multiplex PCR, while the TCRdb copy is restricted to in-frame clones and leaves out a portion. The sample carries 250,000 to 300,000 clones, 70% to 90% recorded once. Cohort 3 recovery required two negative PCRs, clearance, or symptom resolution. This sequence was found in a man aged 18 to 29 who had recovered from COVID-19. The specimen sequenced was PBMCs or T cells enriched from blood (not recorded which). This chain uses TRBV7-3 with TRBJ2-7; TRBD2 is a possible D gene (6 bases). The CDR3 DNA reads TGTGCCAGCAGCATTACCGGGAGTACCCACGAGCAGTACTTC. Protein: CASSITGSTHEQYF.